Below, 15 T cell receptor beta chains from the same sample are listed, as sequenced in a study of T cell repertoires in aging, cancer and after chemotherapy. TRB rearrangements spanning V, D and J were amplified using mixed TRB-A/B primers. TCRdb recomputed calls from the multiplex PCR reads with MiXCR, one row per CDR3 protein. The data hold around 9,300 distinct CDR3 sequences, with 23% observed a single time. Peripheral blood genomic DNA, not sorted cells or RNA, was the template. Sequences were obtained from blood. These receptors were collected from a human donor with a blood cancer. The donor label of this sample is uncertain.

This clonotype was counted a few times. The rearrangement links TRBV24-1 to TRBJ2-5; TRBD1 matches at 8 bases. CDR3 length: 14 amino acids. Per germline, CDR1 KGHDR and CDR2 SFDVKD. Germline trimming cut 5 bases from V and 5 bases from J; bases unmatched to any gene: 6. CDR3 nucleotide sequence: TGTGCCACCAGTGTATCCCGACAGGGGGAGACCCAGTACTTC. Its translation: CATSVSRQGETQYF.

This clonotype is medium-sized in the sample. This chain uses TRBV5-4 with TRBJ2-2, with TRBD1 identical over 7 bases. This CDR3 region has 15 residues. Germline values: CDR1 SGHNT, CDR2 YYREEE (reference sequence). J gave up 0 bases and V 4 bases, and 3 bases lay outside the gene matches. The CDR3 loop is CASSTGTANTGELFF. The CDR3 DNA follows: TGTGCCAGCAGCACAGGGACAGCGAACACCGGGGAGCTGTTTTTT.

Concerning this clonotype: The junction departs from the called germline gene at one end, perhaps through a read error. The chain is built from TRBV7-6 and TRBJ2-7, with 7 bases that match TRBD2. The CDR3 has 13 amino acids. Germline V CDR1 and CDR2: SGHVS, FNYEAQ. CDR3 nucleotide sequence: TGCGCCAGCAGCTGGACGGGAGGCTACGAGCAGTACTTC. Translation: CASSWTGGYEQYF. Full variable domain (outside the CDR3, taken from reference TRBV7-6 and TRBJ2-7): GAGVSQSPRYKVTKRGQDVALRCDPISGHVSLYWYRQALGQGPEFLTYFNYEAQQDKSGLPNDRFSAERPEGSISTLTIQRTEQRDSAMYRCASSWTGGYEQYFGPGTRLTVT.

This chain connects TRBV11-2 to TRBJ2-1; 10 bases map to TRBD1. V trimming: 3 bases; J trimming: 9 bases; junction bases outside the gene matches: 8. CDR3 length: 15 residues. Germline V gene data show CDR1 as SGHAT and CDR2 as FQNNGV. Here the CDR3 DNA reads TGTGCCAGCAGCTTTGACAGGGGGCTCTTTGTTGAGCAGTTCTTC. This gives the protein CASSFDRGLFVEQFF.

J is TRBJ2-1 and V is TRBV6-2 or TRBV6-3, with 9 bases matching TRBD2. This CDR3 is 16 amino acids long. V shed 6 bases and J 6 bases; nucleotides not matched to a gene: 12. Germline V gene sequence: CDR1 MNHEY, CDR2 SVGEGT. This CDR3 reads CASSIPGLAGINEQFF. DNA of the CDR3: TGTGCCAGCAGCATACCCGGTCTAGCGGGAATCAATGAGCAGTTCTTC.

In this sample, this clonotype turned up a few times. V usage is TRBV29-1 and J usage is TRBJ1-2, with TRBD1 matching over 9 bases. In germline, CDR1 is SQVTM, CDR2 ANQGSEA. With 6 bases clipped from V and 10 bases from J, the junction kept 9 bases outside the gene matches. The CDR3 extends over 12 amino acids. The CDR3 protein is CSVRTGGLVYTF. DNA of the CDR3: TGCAGCGTCCGCACAGGGGGCCTAGTCTACACCTTC. The whole variable domain, filled in from reference TRBV29-1 and TRBJ1-2, reads SAVISQKPSRDICQRGTSLTIQCQVDSQVTMMFWYRQQPGQSLTLIATANQGSEATYESGFVIDKFPISRPNLTFSTLTVSNMSPEDSSIYLCSVRTGGLVYTFGSGTRLTVV.

This clonotype is deemed medium-sized (0.01 to 0.1%). The rearrangement links TRBV19 to TRBJ2-1, with 14 bases identical to TRBD2. CDR1 and CDR2 from the germline V gene are LNHDA and SQIVND (reference sequence). V was pared by 3 bases and J by 0 bases, with 7 bases of the junction left unmatched. CDR3 length: 19 amino acids. CDR3: CASSMGLAGALRSYNEQFF. The CDR3 DNA reads TGTGCCAGTAGTATGGGACTAGCGGGAGCCCTTCGCTCCTACAATGAGCAGTTCTTC.

This clonotype is labeled as medium-sized. This chain joins TRBV27 and TRBJ2-2; weak D call: TRBD1 (6 bases). V was shortened by 6 bases and J by 4 bases, with 18 bases between the two germline ends. Germline-derived CDR1 and CDR2 are MNHEY and SMNVEV (reference sequence). The CDR3 is 16 residues long. The CDR3, as DNA: TGTGCCAGCAGCCCCGAGGGGGAAATGGGCACCGGGGAGCTGTTTTTT. Encoded protein: CASSPEGEMGTGELFF.

By share, this clonotype counts as medium-sized (0.01 to 0.1%). The chain combines TRBV29-1 with TRBJ2-1; 11 bases align to TRBD1. Germline CDR1 SQVTM, CDR2 ANQGSEA. V was pared by 0 bases and J by 7 bases, with 11 bases of the junction left unmatched. The CDR3 is 17 amino acids. The CDR3 DNA reads TGCAGCGTTGAAGAAGTACCGGGACAGGGGGGATGGAATGAGCAGTTCTTC. This codes for CSVEEVPGQGGWNEQFF.

The chain couples TRBV7-2 to TRBJ2-1; TRBD2 matches at 8 bases. Trimming at V came to 6 bases and at J to 2 bases, leaving 9 bases not matched to a gene. The CDR3 consists of 16 residues. Germline V lookup: CDR1 SGHTA, CDR2 FQGNSA. The CDR3 DNA is TGTGCCAGCAGATACCCGGGGGGGTGGGCCTACAATGAGCAGTTCTTC. Amino acid sequence: CASRYPGGWAYNEQFF.

By share, this clonotype counts as medium-sized. The chain links TRBV19 to TRBJ1-1; 8 nucleotides agree with TRBD1. This CDR3 is built from 15 residues. The V gene's germline CDR1 is LNHDA and CDR2 SQIVND (reference sequence). J gave up 4 bases and V 6 bases, and 10 bases lay outside the gene matches. CDR3 in amino acids: CASSQRTGRGTEAFF. CDR3 nucleotides: TGTGCCAGTAGCCAGCGGACAGGGCGGGGCACTGAAGCTTTCTTT. The complete variable domain, with remaining parts taken from reference TRBV19 and TRBJ1-1, reads DGGITQSPKYLFRKEGQNVTLSCEQNLNHDAMYWYRQDPGQGLRLIYYSQIVNDFQKGDIAEGYSVSREKKESFPLTVTSAQKNPTAFYLCASSQRTGRGTEAFFGQGTRLTVV.

This clonotype was observed a few times. The gene calls are TRBV6-4 and TRBJ1-1; TRBD1 is a possible D gene (5 bases). Germline V gives CDR1 MRHNA, CDR2 SNTAGT. Deletions cut 0 bases from V and 11 bases from J, with 16 bases between. This CDR3 has 14 amino acids. CDR3 DNA: TGTGCCAGCAGTGACTCAGGGACCGGGAATGTGGCTTTCTTT. Protein: CASSDSGTGNVAFF.

As to this clonotype: A much larger clone lies one base from this, so it may be a read error. V is TRBV6-5 and J is TRBJ2-5; no definite D call. This CDR3 is 13 amino acids long. Looked up from germline, CDR1 is MNHEY and CDR2 is SVGAGI. The CDR3 DNA follows: TGTGCCATCAGTTCTGGGCCCAGGGAGACCCAGTACTTC. Protein product: CAISSGPRETQYF.

This clonotype was seen a handful of times. The chain links TRBV10-1 to TRBJ2-2; 7 bases agree with TRBD1. J was trimmed by 6 bases and V by 5 bases; bases with no gene match: 3. This CDR3 has 13 amino acids. Per germline, CDR1 WNHNN and CDR2 SYGVQD (reference sequence). The DNA of the CDR3 is TGCGCCAGCAGTCGACAGGGTCCCGGGGAGCTGTTTTTT. It translates to CASSRQGPGELFF.

By proportion, this clonotype is medium-sized (0.01 to 0.1%). The V gene is TRBV12-3 or TRBV12-4, the J gene TRBJ2-2, with D hard to call. The CDR3 extends over 15 amino acids. Trimming took 1 base from V and 6 from J, leaving 12 bases between them. The DNA for the CDR3 is TGTGCCAGCAGTTTAGGCGATATAGTAGCCGGGGAGCTGTTTTTT. Residues: CASSLGDIVAGELFF.